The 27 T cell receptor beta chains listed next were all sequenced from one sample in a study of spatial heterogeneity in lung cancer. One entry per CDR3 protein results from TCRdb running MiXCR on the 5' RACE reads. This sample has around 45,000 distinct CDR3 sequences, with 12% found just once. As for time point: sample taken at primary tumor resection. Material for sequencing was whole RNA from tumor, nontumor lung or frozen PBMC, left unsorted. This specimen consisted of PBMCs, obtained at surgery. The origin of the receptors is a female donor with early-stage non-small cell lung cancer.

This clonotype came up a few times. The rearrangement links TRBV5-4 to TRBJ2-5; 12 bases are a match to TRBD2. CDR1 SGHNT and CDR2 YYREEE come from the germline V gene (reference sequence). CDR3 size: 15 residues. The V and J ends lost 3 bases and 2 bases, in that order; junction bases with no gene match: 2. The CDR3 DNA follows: TGTGCCAGCAGCTCCCTAGCGGGGGGGCAAGAGACCCAGTACTTC. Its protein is CASSSLAGGQETQYF.

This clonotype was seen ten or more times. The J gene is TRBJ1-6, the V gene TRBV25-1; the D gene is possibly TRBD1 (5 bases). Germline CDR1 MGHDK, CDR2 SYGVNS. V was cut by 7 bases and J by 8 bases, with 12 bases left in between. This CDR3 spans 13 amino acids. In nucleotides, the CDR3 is TGTGCCAGCATAGGGGTAGGGGATTCACCCCTCCACTTT. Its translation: CASIGVGDSPLHF.

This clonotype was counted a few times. The CDR3 here is CASSYGGGGTDTQYF. The CDR3 region has the DNA TGTGCCAGCAGTTATGGGGGGGGGGGCACAGATACGCAGTATTTT. The rearrangement links TRBV6-5 to TRBJ2-3, with TRBD2 identical over 7 bases. The V segment lost 3 bases and the J segment 1 base; nucleotides outside the gene matches: 4. The germline gives CDR1 MNHEY, CDR2 SVGAGI. The CDR3 consists of 15 residues.

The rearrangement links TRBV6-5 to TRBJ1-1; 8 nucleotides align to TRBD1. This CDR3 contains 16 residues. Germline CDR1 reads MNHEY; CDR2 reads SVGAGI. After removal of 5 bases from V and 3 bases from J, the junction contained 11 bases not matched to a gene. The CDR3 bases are TGTGCCAGCAGTCCTATTTGGACAGGGATGTACACTGAAGCTTTCTTT. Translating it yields CASSPIWTGMYTEAFF.

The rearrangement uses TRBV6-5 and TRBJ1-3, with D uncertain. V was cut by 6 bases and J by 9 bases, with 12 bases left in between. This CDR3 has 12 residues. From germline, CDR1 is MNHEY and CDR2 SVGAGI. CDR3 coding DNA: TGTGCCAGCAGCCGCCCTTGGGGCACCATATATTTT. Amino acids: CASSRPWGTIYF.

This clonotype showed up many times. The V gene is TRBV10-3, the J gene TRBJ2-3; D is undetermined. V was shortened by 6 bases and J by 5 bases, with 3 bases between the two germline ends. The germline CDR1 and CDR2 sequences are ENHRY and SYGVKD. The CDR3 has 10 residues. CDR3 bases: TGTGCCATCAGAGGAGATACGCAGTATTTT. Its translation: CAIRGDTQYF.

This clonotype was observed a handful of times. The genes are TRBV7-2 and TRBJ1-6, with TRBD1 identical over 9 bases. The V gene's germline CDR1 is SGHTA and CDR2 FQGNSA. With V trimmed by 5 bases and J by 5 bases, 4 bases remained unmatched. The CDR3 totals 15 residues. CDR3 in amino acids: CASSPRQGDNSPLHF. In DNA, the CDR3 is TGTGCCAGCAGCCCGCGACAGGGGGATAATTCACCCCTCCACTTT. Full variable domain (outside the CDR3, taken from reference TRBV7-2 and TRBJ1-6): GAGVSQSPSNKVTEKGKDVELRCDPISGHTALYWYRQSLGQGLEFLIYFQGNSAPDKSGLPSDRFSAERTGGSVSTLTIQRTQQEDSAVYLCASSPRQGDNSPLHFGNGTRLTVT.

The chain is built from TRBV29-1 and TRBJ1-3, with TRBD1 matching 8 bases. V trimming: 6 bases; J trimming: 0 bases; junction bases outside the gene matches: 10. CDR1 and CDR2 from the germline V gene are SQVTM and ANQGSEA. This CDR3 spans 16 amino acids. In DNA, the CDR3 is TGCAGCGTCCGCGATCGGACAGGGAGCTCTGGAAACACCATATATTTT. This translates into CSVRDRTGSSGNTIYF.

The chain's CDR3 is CASRTGFWEKLFF. The CDR3 nucleotides are TGTGCCAGCAGGACAGGGTTTTGGGAAAAACTGTTTTTT. The chain uses TRBV6-1 and TRBJ1-4; 7 bases map to TRBD1. The CDR3 loop spans 13 amino acids. V was pared by 6 bases and J by 8 bases, with 6 bases of the junction left unmatched. The germline CDR1 and CDR2 sequences are MNHNS and SASEGT.

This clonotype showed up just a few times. In DNA, the CDR3 is TGCGCCAGCAGCCAGGACTTAGAGACCCAGTACTTC. As protein: CASSQDLETQYF. The rearrangement links TRBV4-1 to TRBJ2-5; D may be TRBD2 (5 bases). The CDR3 runs to 12 residues. V dropped 3 bases and J dropped 4 bases, with 6 bases sitting between them. CDR1 MGHRA and CDR2 YSYEKL come from the germline V gene.

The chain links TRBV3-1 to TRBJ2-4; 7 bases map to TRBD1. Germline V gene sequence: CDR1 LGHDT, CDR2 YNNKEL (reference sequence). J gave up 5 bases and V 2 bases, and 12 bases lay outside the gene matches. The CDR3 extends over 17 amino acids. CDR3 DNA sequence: TGTGCCAGCAGCCAACCCACAGGGGCTGTAGGACAAAACATTCAGTACTTC. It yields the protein CASSQPTGAVGQNIQYF.

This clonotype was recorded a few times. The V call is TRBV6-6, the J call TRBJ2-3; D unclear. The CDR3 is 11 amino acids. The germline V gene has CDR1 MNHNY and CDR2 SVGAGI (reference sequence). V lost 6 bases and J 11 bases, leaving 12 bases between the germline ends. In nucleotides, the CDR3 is TGTGCCAGCAGCCCAGGCCTAATGCAGTATTTT. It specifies CASSPGLMQYF.

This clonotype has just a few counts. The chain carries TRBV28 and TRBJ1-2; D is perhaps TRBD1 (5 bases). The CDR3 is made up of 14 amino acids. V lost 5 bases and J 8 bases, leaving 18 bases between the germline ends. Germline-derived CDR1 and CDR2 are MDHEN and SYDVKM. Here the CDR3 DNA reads TGTGCCAGCAGTCCCCAGGGCACCCTGACAGGCTACACCTTC. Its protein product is CASSPQGTLTGYTF.

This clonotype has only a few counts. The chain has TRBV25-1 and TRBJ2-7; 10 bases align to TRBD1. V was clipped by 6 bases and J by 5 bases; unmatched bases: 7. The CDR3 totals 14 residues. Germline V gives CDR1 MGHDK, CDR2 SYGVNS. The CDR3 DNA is TGTGCCAGCAGCGGGACAGGGGTGGGGCACGAGCAGTACTTC. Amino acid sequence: CASSGTGVGHEQYF.

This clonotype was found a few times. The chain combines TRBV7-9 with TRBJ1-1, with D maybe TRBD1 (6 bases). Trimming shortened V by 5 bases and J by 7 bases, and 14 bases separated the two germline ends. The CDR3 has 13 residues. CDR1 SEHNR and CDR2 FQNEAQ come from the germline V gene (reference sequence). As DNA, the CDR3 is TGTGCCAGCAGCCTAGGGGGGCGAGGTGAAGCTTTCTTT. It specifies CASSLGGRGEAFF.

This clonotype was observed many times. For the CDR3, the DNA is TGTGCCAGCAGTTCCGGGACCAAGGGCTACACCTTC. Its protein product is CASSSGTKGYTF. The chain recombines TRBV27 with TRBJ1-2; weak D call: TRBD1 (5 bases). This CDR3 is 12 amino acids long. V shed 4 bases and J shed 8 bases, with 11 bases lying between them. CDR1 is MNHEY and CDR2 is SMNVEV in the germline V gene (reference sequence).

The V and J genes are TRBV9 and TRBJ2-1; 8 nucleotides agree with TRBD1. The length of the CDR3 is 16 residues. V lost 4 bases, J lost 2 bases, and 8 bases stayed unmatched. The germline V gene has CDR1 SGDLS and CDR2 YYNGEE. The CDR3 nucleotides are TGTGCCAGCAGCCCATCGACAGGGGAACCCTACAATGAGCAGTTCTTC. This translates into CASSPSTGEPYNEQFF. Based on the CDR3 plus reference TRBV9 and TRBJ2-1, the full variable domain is DSGVTQTPKHLITATGQRVTLRCSPRSGDLSVYWYQQSLDQGLQFLIQYYNGEERAKGNILERFSAQQFPDLHSELNLSSLELGDSALYFCASSPSTGEPYNEQFFGPGTRLTVL.

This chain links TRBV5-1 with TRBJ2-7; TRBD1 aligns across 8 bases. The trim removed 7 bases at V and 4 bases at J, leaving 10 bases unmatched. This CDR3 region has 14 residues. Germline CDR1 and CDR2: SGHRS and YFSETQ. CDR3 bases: TGCGCCAGCGGATCCGGGACAGGAGGATACGAGCAGTACTTC. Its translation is CASGSGTGGYEQYF.

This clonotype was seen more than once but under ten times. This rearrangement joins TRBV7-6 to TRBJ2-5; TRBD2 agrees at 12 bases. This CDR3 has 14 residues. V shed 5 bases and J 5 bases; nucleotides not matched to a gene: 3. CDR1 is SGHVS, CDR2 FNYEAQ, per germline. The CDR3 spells CASSGGTSGETQYF. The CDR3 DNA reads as TGTGCCAGCAGCGGGGGGACTAGCGGGGAGACCCAGTACTTC.

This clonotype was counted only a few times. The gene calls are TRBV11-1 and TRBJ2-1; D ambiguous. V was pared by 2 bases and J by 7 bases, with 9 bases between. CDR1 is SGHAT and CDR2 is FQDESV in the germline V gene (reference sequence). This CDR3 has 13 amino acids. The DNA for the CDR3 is TGTGCCAGCAGCTTAAATTTAGGGAATGAGCAGTTCTTC. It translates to CASSLNLGNEQFF.

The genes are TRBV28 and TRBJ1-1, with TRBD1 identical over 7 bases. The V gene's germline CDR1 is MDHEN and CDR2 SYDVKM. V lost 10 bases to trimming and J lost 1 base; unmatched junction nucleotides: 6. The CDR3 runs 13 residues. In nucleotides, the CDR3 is TGTGCCACCACCGGGACAGCGAACACTGAAGCTTTCTTT. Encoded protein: CATTGTANTEAFF. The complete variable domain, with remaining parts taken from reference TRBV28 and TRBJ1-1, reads DVKVTQSSRYLVKRTGEKVFLECVQDMDHENMFWYRQDPGLGLRLIYFSYDVKMKEKGDIPEGYSVSREKKERFSLILESASTNQTSMYLCATTGTANTEAFFGQGTRLTVV.

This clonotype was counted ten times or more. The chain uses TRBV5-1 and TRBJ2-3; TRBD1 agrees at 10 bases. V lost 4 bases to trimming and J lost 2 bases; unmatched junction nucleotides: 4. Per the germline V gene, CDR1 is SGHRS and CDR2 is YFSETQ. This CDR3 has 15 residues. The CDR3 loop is CASSRTGGITDTQYF. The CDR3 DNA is TGCGCCAGCAGCCGGACAGGGGGGATCACAGATACGCAGTATTTT. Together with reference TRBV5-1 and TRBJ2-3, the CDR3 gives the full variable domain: KAGVTQTPRYLIKTRGQQVTLSCSPISGHRSVSWYQQTPGQGLQFLFEYFSETQRNKGNFPGRFSGRQFSNSRSEMNVSTLELGDSALYLCASSRTGGITDTQYFGPGTRLTVL.

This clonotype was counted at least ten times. In nucleotides, the CDR3 is TGCGCCAGCAGTTATATTGCGGTGGTGAACACTGAAGCTTTCTTT. As protein: CASSYIAVVNTEAFF. The rearrangement joins TRBV10-2 to TRBJ1-1; D unclear. This CDR3 contains 15 residues. V was trimmed by 5 bases and J by 0 bases, leaving 13 bases between them. CDR1 and CDR2 from the germline V gene are WSHSY and SAAADI.

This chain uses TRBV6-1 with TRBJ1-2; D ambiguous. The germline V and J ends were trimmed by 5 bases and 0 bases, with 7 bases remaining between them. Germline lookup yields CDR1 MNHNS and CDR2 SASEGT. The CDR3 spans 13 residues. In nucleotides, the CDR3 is TGTGCCAGCAGTAGTAACACTAACTATGGCTACACCTTC. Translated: CASSSNTNYGYTF.

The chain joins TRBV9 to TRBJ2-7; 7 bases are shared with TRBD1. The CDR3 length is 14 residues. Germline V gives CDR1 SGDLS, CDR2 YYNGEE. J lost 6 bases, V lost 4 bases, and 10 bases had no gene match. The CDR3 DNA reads TGTGCCAGCAGCCCGAGGACAGGAACGGGCGAGCAGTACTTC. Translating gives CASSPRTGTGEQYF.

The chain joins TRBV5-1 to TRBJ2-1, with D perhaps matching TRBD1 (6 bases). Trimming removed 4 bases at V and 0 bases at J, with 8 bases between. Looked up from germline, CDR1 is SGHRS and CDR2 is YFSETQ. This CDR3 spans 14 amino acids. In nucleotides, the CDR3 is TGCGCCAGCAGCCAGGACAGCTCCTACAATGAGCAGTTCTTC. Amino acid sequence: CASSQDSSYNEQFF.

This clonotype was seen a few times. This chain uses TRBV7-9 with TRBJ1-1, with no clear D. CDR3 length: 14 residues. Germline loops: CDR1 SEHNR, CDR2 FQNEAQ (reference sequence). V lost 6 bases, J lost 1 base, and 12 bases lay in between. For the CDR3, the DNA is TGTGCCAGCAGACCCCGGACCGCGAACACTGAAGCTTTCTTT. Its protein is CASRPRTANTEAFF.